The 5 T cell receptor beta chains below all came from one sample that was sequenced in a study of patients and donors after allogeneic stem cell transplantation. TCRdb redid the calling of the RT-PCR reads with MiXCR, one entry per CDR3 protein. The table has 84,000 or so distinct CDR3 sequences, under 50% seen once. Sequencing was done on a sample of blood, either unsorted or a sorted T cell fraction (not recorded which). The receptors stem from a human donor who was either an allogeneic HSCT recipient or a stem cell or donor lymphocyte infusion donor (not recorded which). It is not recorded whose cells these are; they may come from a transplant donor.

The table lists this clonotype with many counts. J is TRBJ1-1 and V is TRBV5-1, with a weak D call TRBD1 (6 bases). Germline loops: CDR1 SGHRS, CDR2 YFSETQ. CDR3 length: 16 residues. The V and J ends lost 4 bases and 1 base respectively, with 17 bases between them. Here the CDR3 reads CASSTNLGASNTEAFF. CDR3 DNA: TGCGCCAGCAGCACCAACCTGGGGGCTTCGAACACTGAAGCTTTCTTT.

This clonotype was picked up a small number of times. DNA for the CDR3: TGTGCCAGCAGCGTCGGGATTAGCTCTGGAAACACCATATATTTT. This codes for CASSVGISSGNTIYF. The chain is built from TRBV9 and TRBJ1-3; D gene ambiguous. The V gene lost 2 bases and the J gene lost 0 bases, with 9 bases spanning the gap. Germline V gives CDR1 SGDLS, CDR2 YYNGEE. The CDR3 is 15 residues long.

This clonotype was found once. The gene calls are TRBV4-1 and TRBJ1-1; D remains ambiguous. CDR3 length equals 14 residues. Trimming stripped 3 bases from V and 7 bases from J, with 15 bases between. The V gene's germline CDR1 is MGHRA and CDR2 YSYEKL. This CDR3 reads CASSQPVGSGEAFF. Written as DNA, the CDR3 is TGCGCCAGCAGCCAGCCAGTAGGGAGCGGTGAAGCTTTCTTT.

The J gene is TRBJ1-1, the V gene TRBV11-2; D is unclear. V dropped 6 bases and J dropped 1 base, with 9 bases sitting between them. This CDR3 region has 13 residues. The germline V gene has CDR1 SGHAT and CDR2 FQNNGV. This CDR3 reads CASRTASNTEAFF. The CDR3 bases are TGTGCCAGCAGGACGGCTTCGAACACTGAAGCTTTCTTT.

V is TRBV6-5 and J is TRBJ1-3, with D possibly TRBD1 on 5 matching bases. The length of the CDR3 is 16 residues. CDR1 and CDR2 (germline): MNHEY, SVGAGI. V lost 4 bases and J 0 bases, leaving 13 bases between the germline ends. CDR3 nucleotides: TGTGCCAGCAGTTGGGGCCCCGCAGTCTCTGGAAACACCATATATTTT. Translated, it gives CASSWGPAVSGNTIYF.